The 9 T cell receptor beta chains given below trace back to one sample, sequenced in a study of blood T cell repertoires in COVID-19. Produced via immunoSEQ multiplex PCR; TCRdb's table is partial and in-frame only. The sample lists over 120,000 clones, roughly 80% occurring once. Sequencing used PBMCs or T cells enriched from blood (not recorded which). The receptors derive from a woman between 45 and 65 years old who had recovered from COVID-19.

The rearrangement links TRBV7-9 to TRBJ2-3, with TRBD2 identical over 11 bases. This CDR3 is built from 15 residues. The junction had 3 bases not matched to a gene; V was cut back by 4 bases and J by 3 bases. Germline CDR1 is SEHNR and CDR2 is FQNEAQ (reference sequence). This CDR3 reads CASSYPSGGTDTQYF. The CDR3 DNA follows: TGTGCCAGCAGCTACCCTAGCGGGGGGACAGATACGCAGTATTTT.

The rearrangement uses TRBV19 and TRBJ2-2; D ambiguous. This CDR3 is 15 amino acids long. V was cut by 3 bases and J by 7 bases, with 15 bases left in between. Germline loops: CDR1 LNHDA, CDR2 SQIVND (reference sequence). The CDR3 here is CASSISPLGGGELFF. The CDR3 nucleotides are TGTGCCAGTAGTATTAGCCCTCTCGGTGGCGGGGAGCTGTTTTTT.

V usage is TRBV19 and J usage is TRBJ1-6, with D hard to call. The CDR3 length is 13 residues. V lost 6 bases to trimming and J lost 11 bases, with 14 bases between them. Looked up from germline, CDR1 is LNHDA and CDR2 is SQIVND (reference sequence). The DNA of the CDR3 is TGTGCCAGTAGATACCAGGTCGACGCACCCCTCCACTTT. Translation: CASRYQVDAPLHF.

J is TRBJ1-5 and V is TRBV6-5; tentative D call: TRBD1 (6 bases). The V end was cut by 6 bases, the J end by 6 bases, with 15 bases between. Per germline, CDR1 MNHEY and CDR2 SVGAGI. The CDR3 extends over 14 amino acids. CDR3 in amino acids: CASRSGDWGQPQHF. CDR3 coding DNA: TGTGCCAGCAGATCAGGGGATTGGGGTCAGCCCCAGCATTTT.

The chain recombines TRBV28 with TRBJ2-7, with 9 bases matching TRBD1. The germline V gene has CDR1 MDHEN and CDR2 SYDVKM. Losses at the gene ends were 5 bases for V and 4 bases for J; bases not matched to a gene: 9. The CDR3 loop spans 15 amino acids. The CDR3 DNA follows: TGTGCCAGCAGTGCATTGGACAGGGGTAATTACGAGCAGTACTTC. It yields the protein CASSALDRGNYEQYF.

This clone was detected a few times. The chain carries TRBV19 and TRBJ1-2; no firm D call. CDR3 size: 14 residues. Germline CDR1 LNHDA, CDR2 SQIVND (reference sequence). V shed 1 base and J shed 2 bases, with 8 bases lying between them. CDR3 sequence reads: CASSIGPGNYGYTF. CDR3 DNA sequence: TGTGCCAGTAGTATAGGGCCGGGAAACTATGGCTACACCTTC.

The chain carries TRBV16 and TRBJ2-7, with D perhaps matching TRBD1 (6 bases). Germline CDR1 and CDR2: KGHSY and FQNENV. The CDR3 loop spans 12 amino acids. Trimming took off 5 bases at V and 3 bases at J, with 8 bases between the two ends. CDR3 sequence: CASSSQGYEQYF. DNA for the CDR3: TGTGCCAGCAGCTCACAGGGCTACGAGCAGTACTTC.

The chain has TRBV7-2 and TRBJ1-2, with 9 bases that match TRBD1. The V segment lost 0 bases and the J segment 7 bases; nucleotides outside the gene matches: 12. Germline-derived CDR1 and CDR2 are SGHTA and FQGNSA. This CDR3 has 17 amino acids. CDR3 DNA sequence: TGTGCCAGCAGCTTAGCAGGACGGGACAGGGCGGTGGGTGGCTACACCTTC. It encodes CASSLAGRDRAVGGYTF.

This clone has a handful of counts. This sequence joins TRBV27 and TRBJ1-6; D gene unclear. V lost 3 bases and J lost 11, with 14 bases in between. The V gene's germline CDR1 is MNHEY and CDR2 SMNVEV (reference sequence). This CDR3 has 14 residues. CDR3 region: CASSLERAGTPLHF. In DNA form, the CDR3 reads TGTGCCAGCAGTTTGGAACGGGCCGGGACACCCCTCCACTTT.